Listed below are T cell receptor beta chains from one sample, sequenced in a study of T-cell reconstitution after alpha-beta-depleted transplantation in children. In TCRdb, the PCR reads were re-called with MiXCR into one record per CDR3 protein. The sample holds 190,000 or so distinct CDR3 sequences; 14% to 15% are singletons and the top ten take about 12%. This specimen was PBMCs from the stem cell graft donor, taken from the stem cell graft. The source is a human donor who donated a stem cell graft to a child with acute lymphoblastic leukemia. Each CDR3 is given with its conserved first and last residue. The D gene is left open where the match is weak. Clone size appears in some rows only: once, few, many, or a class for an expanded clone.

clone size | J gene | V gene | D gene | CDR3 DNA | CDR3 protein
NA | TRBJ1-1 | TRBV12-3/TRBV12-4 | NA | TGTGCCAGCAGTCTTCAGGGGCCCCCACAAGCTTTCTTT | CASSLQGPPQAFF
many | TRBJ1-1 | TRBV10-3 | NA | TGTGCCATCAGTGAGAACCGACGTCCGGGCCGCACTGAAGCTTTCTTT | CAISENRRPGRTEAFF
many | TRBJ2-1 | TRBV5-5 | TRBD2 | TGTGCCAGCAGCACGGGACTAGCGTCCTACAATGAGCAGTTCTTC | CASSTGLASYNEQFF
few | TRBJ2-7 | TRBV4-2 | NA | TGTGCCAGCAGCCCCCGGGCCCTCTACGAGCAGTACTTC | CASSPRALYEQYF
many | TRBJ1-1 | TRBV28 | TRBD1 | TGTGCCAGCAGTACAGGGGAGAGGGCCACTGAAGCTTTCTTT | CASSTGERATEAFF
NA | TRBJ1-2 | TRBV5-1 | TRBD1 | TGCGCCAGCAGTTTAAAGGGGGCGCAGAACTATGGCTACACCTTC | CASSLKGAQNYGYTF
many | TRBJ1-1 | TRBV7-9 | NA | TGTGCCAGCAGCTCTCCCGGGAGGACCACTGAAGCTTTCTTT | CASSSPGRTTEAFF
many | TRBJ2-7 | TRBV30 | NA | TGTGCCTGGAGTGTAGGGCCCTACGAGCAGTACTTC | CAWSVGPYEQYF
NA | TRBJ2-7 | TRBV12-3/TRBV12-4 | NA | TGTGCCAGCGCGGTTCGGGGTAGGGCCTCCTACGAGCAGTACTTC | CASAVRGRASYEQYF
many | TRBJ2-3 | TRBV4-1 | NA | TGCGCCAGCAGCCAAGATCCGAGCGGCACAGATACGCAGTATTTT | CASSQDPSGTDTQYF
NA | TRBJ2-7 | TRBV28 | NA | TGTGCCAGCAGTCCCGTCCAAAGCCTTGAGAGGGAGCAGTACTTC | CASSPVQSLEREQYF
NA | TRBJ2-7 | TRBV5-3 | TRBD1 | TGTGCCATGAGCCCGGCCGGGACAGGACTTACCTACGAGCAGTACTTC | CAMSPAGTGLTYEQYF
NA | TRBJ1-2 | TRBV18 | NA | TGTGCCAGCTCCCCAGGGGAAGGAGGGATAAATGGCTACACCTTC | CASSPGEGGINGYTF
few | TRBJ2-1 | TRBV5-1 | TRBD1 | TGCGCCAGCAGCTTGGGCCGACAGGGTCAAGGGAATGAGCAGTTCTTC | CASSLGRQGQGNEQFF
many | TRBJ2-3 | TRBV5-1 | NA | TGCGCCAGCAGATCCCGGGACTCAAGGAGGGATACGCAGTATTTT | CASRSRDSRRDTQYF
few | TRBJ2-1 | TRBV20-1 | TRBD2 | TGCAGTGCCAAGCGGGAGTCCTACAATGAGCAGTTCTTC | CSAKRESYNEQFF
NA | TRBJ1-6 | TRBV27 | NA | TGTGCCACAACCTCAGGGGATAATTCACCCCTCCACTTT | CATTSGDNSPLHF
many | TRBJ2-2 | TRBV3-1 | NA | TGTGCCAGCAGCCCTCCCGTCCGGGGTTACACCGGGGAGCTGTTTTTT | CASSPPVRGYTGELFF
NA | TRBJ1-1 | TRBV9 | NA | TGTGCCAGCAGCGTATGGGCGGCTGGTGAAGCTTTCTTT | CASSVWAAGEAFF
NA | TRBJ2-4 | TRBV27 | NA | TGTGCCAGCAGTGATCGCGGGACACCCAGAAACATTCAGTACTTC | CASSDRGTPRNIQYF
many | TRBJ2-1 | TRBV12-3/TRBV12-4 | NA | TGTGCCAGCAGTCCCCCGGGGCCGAGGAATGAGCAGTTCTTC | CASSPPGPRNEQFF
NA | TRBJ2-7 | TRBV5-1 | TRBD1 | TGCGCCAGCAGCTTGGTGCAGGGGGCGTACGAGCAGTACTTC | CASSLVQGAYEQYF
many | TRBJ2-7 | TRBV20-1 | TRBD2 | TGCAGTGCCCTACCAATACTAGCGGAGAGCTACGAGCAGTACTTC | CSALPILAESYEQYF
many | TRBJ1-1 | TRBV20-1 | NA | TGCAGTGCTAGCGAGCTGAACACTGAAGCTTTCTTT | CSASELNTEAFF
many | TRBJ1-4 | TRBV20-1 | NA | TGCAGTGCTAGCGTGGCAGAGCGGAATGAAAAACTGTTTTTT | CSASVAERNEKLFF
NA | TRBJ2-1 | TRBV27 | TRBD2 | TGTGCCAGCAGTTTAGGAACCTCGGGAGGGCCTCGGTATGAGCAGTTCTTC | CASSLGTSGGPRYEQFF
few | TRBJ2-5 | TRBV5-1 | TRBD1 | TGCGCCAGCAGCTCTTACAGGGGTTTCGAAGAGACCCAGTACTTC | CASSSYRGFEETQYF
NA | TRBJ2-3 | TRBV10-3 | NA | TGTGCCATCAGCGCCCTCGTGGCCTTGACAGGACTTCGCCCAGATACGCAGTATTTT | CAISALVALTGLRPDTQYF
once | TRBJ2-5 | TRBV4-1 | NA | TGCGCCAGCAGCCAAGAAATGGGTAGGGCCCAGTACTTC | CASSQEMGRAQYF
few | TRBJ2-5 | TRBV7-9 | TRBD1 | TGTGCCAGCAGCCGGACAGGGGGCGGCGAGACCCAGTACTTC | CASSRTGGGETQYF
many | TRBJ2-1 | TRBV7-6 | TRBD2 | TGTGCCAGCAGCTTAGGACTAGCGGGAGGGGGCGATGAGCAGTTCTTC | CASSLGLAGGGDEQFF
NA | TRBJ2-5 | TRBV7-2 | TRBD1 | TGTGCCAGCAGCTCCCAACGGACAGGGCGACAAGAGACCCAGTACTTC | CASSSQRTGRQETQYF
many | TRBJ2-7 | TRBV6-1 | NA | TGTGCCAGCAGTGACAGCCCAGGCACCTACGAGCAGTACTTC | CASSDSPGTYEQYF
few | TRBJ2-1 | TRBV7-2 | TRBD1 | TGTGCCAGCAGCACCCGGGACAGACTCGACAATGAGCAGTTCTTC | CASSTRDRLDNEQFF
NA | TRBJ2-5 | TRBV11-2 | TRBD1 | TGTGCCAGCAGCCCGGGACAGGGAGGGGGTTCGCCCCAGTACTTC | CASSPGQGGGSPQYF
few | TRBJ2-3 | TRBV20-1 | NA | TGCAGTGCTAGTCACCTTGTCGGGCTCTACACAGATACGCAGTATTTT | CSASHLVGLYTDTQYF
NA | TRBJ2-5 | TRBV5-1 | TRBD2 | TGCGCCAGCAGCCCGGGACTAGCGACCGAGGGTGAGACCCAGTACTTC | CASSPGLATEGETQYF
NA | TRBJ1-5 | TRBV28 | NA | TGTGCCAGCAGTCTCCGGGTAACCCTTAGCAATCAGCCCCAGCATTTT | CASSLRVTLSNQPQHF
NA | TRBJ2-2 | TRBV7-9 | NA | TGTGCCAGCAGCTTAAATTCCGGGGAGCTGTTTTTT | CASSLNSGELFF
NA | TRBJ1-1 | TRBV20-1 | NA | TGCAGTGCAGCGGCTCGACGGGACACTGAAGCTTTCTTT | CSAAARRDTEAFF
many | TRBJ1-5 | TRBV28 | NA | TGTGCCAGCAGTTTAGAAGGTCCACCTCATCAGCCCCAGCATTTT | CASSLEGPPHQPQHF
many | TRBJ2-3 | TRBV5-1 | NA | TGCGCCAGCAGGGAGTCGGGGTGGAGCACAGATACGCAGTATTTT | CASRESGWSTDTQYF
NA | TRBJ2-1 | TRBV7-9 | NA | TGTGCCAGCAGCTTGAAGTTCCGGGACCCGGCAAACAATGAGCAGTTCTTC | CASSLKFRDPANNEQFF
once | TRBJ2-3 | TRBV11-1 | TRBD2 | TGTGCCAGCAGCTTTGGACTAGCGGGAGTAATAGGTACAGATACGCAGTATTTT | CASSFGLAGVIGTDTQYF
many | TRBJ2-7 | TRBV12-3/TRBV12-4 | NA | TGTGCCAGCCGCCGGGGTGGCGGCTACGAGCAGTACTTC | CASRRGGGYEQYF